Listed here is a single T cell receptor beta chain. What it binds is not known. The sample comes from a study of cytomegalovirus exposure and HLA in healthy donors. Turning to the study itself: Out of about 190 million T cells, an earlier analysis found more than 95 million unique TCR beta sequences in total. General study results and limits: According to reports, the classifier identified cytomegalovirus status with high specificity and sensitivity. An assumption of roughly uniform sequencing depth across donors underlay the presence/absence analyses.

Trimming took 0 bases from V and 1 from J; bases not matched to a gene: 1. In germline, CDR1 is MNHEY, CDR2 SVGAGI. The length of the CDR3 is 16 residues. The PCR made use of 60 Vbeta and 13 Jbeta primers. Produced via immunoSEQ multiplex PCR; TCRdb's table is partial and in-frame only. In the table there are about 130,000 clones, approximately 80% of which are singletons. The donors were healthy bone marrow donors. The chain employs TRBV6-5 and TRBJ2-3, with 10 bases aligning to TRBD1. The receptor comes from a man aged 40-55 years in good health and CMV-seronegative. The sample was PBMCs. The CDR3 DNA follows: TGTGCCAGCAGTTACTCGACAGGGGGCGGCACAGATACGCAGTATTTT. Amino acid sequence: CASSYSTGGGTDTQYF.